These 15 T cell receptor beta chains were all obtained from the same sample, sequenced in a study of shared clonotypes between healthy human individuals. Generated by immunoSEQ multiplex PCR, the TCRdb table keeps only in-frame clones and is missing some. The sample contains approximately 2.4 million clones, approximately 94% of which appear only once. Sequencing used naive CD4+ T cells sorted from blood. The subset: CD45RA+ positively selected. The receptors here all came from a man younger than 30 in good health.

V gene TRBV19 combines with J gene TRBJ1-1; D ambiguous. The CDR3 covers 13 residues. Per the germline V gene, CDR1 is LNHDA and CDR2 is SQIVND (reference sequence). Between the trimmed V and J ends, which lost 8 bases and 3 bases, there was a span of 13 bases. The CDR3 bases are TGTGCCAGTCGGCCGGGATGGGACACTGAAGCTTTCTTT. It is translated as CASRPGWDTEAFF.

The CDR3 region is CASRVHGQGSEKLFF. CDR3 DNA: TGTGCCAGCAGGGTCCATGGACAGGGGAGCGAAAAACTGTTTTTT. This rearrangement joins TRBV2 to TRBJ1-4; 9 bases match TRBD1. V was clipped by 6 bases and J by 8 bases; unmatched bases: 10. The CDR3 has 15 amino acids. From germline, CDR1 is SNHLY and CDR2 FYNNEI.

This chain links TRBV6-4 with TRBJ2-3; 8 bases agree with TRBD1. The germline V gene has CDR1 MRHNA and CDR2 SNTAGT. The CDR3 loop spans 15 amino acids. The ends lost 6 bases at V and 3 bases at J; junction bases unmatched: 8. The CDR3 region has the DNA TGTGCCAGCAGCCCTGAGGACAGGGAAACAGATACGCAGTATTTT. This encodes CASSPEDRETDTQYF.

The V gene is TRBV7-6, the J gene TRBJ1-4, with 9 positions matching TRBD1. Germline trimming cut 3 bases from V and 8 bases from J; bases unmatched to any gene: 7. The CDR3 runs 15 residues. The germline CDR1 and CDR2 sequences are SGHVS and FNYEAQ. CDR3 sequence (DNA): TGTGCCAGCAGCTTGGGACAGGGAATGCAAGAAAAACTGTTTTTT. Protein product: CASSLGQGMQEKLFF. Variable domain in full (rest from reference TRBV7-6 and TRBJ1-4): GAGVSQSPRYKVTKRGQDVALRCDPISGHVSLYWYRQALGQGPEFLTYFNYEAQQDKSGLPNDRFSAERPEGSISTLTIQRTEQRDSAMYRCASSLGQGMQEKLFFGSGTQLSVL.

This chain joins TRBV7-9 and TRBJ2-3; tentatively, D is TRBD1 or TRBD2 (5 bases each). Trimming removed 10 bases from V and 2 bases from J, with 13 bases in between. Germline CDR1 reads SEHNR; CDR2 reads FQNEAQ (reference sequence). This CDR3 has 13 amino acids. This CDR3 is CATGRGHTDTQYF. CDR3 sequence (DNA): TGTGCCACCGGCCGGGGCCACACAGATACGCAGTATTTT.

Turning to this clone: Other DNA sequences of this sample code for an identical CDR3. The chain is built from TRBV30 and TRBJ1-1, with D uncertain. The CDR3 runs to 12 residues. Trimming stripped 1 base from V and 1 base from J, with 4 bases between. CDR1 and CDR2 (germline): GTSNPN, SVGIG (reference sequence). The CDR3, as DNA: TGTGCCTGGAGTGGGGGGAACACTGAAGCTTTCTTT. Amino acids: CAWSGGNTEAFF.

The rearrangement links TRBV5-5 to TRBJ1-2; D might be TRBD1 (6 bases). In germline, CDR1 is SGHKS, CDR2 YYEKEE (reference sequence). The CDR3 covers 15 residues. V was shortened by 0 bases and J by 3 bases, with 12 bases between the two germline ends. This CDR3 reads CASSLVPGADYGYTF. CDR3 sequence (DNA): TGTGCCAGCAGCTTGGTTCCAGGGGCGGACTATGGCTACACCTTC.

V usage is TRBV27 and J usage is TRBJ1-6; TRBD1 might be the D (6 bases). CDR1 MNHEY and CDR2 SMNVEV come from the germline V gene (reference sequence). Deletions cut 6 bases from V and 6 bases from J, with 12 bases between. The CDR3 spans 14 residues. The CDR3 coding sequence is TGTGCCAGCAGCTCCCGACAGGTTAATTCACCCCTCCACTTT. This sequence encodes CASSSRQVNSPLHF.

V usage is TRBV14 and J usage is TRBJ2-7, with D possibly matching TRBD1 (6 bases). Trimming removed 0 bases from V and 1 base from J, with 22 bases in between. Looked up from germline, CDR1 is SGHDN and CDR2 is FVKESK. This CDR3 has 19 residues. CDR3 bases: TGTGCCAGCAGCCAAGAGAGTAGCTTCACAGGGACGGAGTCCTACGAGCAGTACTTC. Residues: CASSQESSFTGTESYEQYF.

This chain links TRBV5-1 with TRBJ1-5; 7 nucleotides align to TRBD1. CDR1 is SGHRS and CDR2 is YFSETQ in the germline V gene. The CDR3 covers 15 residues. V was clipped by 0 bases and J by 5 bases; unmatched bases: 5. The CDR3 DNA is TGCGCCAGCAGCTTGGAAGGGGGCAGTTATCAGCCCCAGCATTTT. It encodes CASSLEGGSYQPQHF. The variable domain in full, with the rest retrieved from reference TRBV5-1 and TRBJ1-5, is KAGVTQTPRYLIKTRGQQVTLSCSPISGHRSVSWYQQTPGQGLQFLFEYFSETQRNKGNFPGRFSGRQFSNSRSEMNVSTLELGDSALYLCASSLEGGSYQPQHFGDGTRLSIL.

This clone was seen a few times. The chain recombines TRBV18 with TRBJ1-6; D remains unclear. Germline CDR1 and CDR2: KGHSH and LQKENI. V was shortened by 6 bases and J by 10 bases, with 10 bases between the two germline ends. The CDR3 extends over 12 amino acids. CDR3 in DNA: TGTGCCAGCTCCGGCCAGGTCTCACCCCTCCACTTT. This sequence encodes CASSGQVSPLHF.

This chain links TRBV6-5 with TRBJ1-6; 9 bases are shared with TRBD1. V was clipped by 5 bases and J by 8 bases; unmatched bases: 7. The CDR3 contains 15 residues. CDR1 and CDR2 from the germline V gene are MNHEY and SVGAGI. CDR3 sequence reads: CASSATGGPDSPLHF. The DNA for the CDR3 is TGTGCCAGCAGTGCGACAGGGGGACCCGATTCACCCCTCCACTTT.

V and J are TRBV10-3 and TRBJ1-1, with D possibly being TRBD1 (5 bases). Germline V gene data show CDR1 as ENHRY and CDR2 as SYGVKD. This CDR3 comprises 16 residues. The V end was cut by 0 bases, the J end by 1 base, with 12 bases between. The DNA for the CDR3 is TGTGCCATCAGTGAGTCAGAATTAGGGGAGAACACTGAAGCTTTCTTT. This gives the protein CAISESELGENTEAFF.

The chain joins TRBV30 to TRBJ2-3, with 7 bases that match TRBD1. V dropped 0 bases and J dropped 8; count of bases not matched to a gene: 11. The CDR3 runs to 15 residues. The germline CDR1 and CDR2 sequences are GTSNPN and SVGIG (reference sequence). The CDR3 nucleotides are TGTGCCTGGAGTGTAGAGGCAGGGGGAAAGGTTACGCAGTATTTT. Its translation: CAWSVEAGGKVTQYF.

In this sample, this clone turned up once. The J gene is TRBJ1-3, the V gene TRBV5-1; possibly TRBD1 for D (5 bases). The V end was cut by 1 base, the J end by 0 bases, with 11 bases between. Germline lookup yields CDR1 SGHRS and CDR2 YFSETQ. The CDR3 covers 16 residues. CDR3 in amino acids: CASSLFEGFSGNTIYF. CDR3 DNA sequence: TGCGCCAGCAGCTTGTTTGAGGGGTTCTCTGGAAACACCATATATTTT.